Each of the 26 T cell receptor beta chains below was sequenced from the same sample in a study of blood T cell repertoires in COVID-19. Measured with immunoSEQ multiplex PCR; TCRdb has only the in-frame clones, and not every one. The sample lists under 250,000 clones; about 86% were seen once. The sequencing sample was made of PBMCs or T cells enriched from blood (not recorded which). Receptors originate from a woman in her fifties or sixties with acute COVID-19.

V and J are TRBV6-1 and TRBJ1-4; no definite D call. V was pared by 3 bases and J by 1 base, with 9 bases between. Per germline, CDR1 MNHNS and CDR2 SASEGT. The CDR3 loop spans 15 amino acids. The CDR3 DNA reads as TGTGCCAGCAGTGAGGGCGGGATAACTAATGAAAAACTGTTTTTT. Translation gives CASSEGGITNEKLFF.

The chain joins TRBV18 to TRBJ1-2; D is possibly TRBD1 (6 bases). CDR1 is KGHSH, CDR2 LQKENI, per germline. V lost 4 bases and J lost 8, with 14 bases in between. The CDR3 has 13 amino acids. Here the CDR3 DNA reads TGTGCCAGCTCACGGACAGCGTCGGAGGGCTACACCTTC. Its translation: CASSRTASEGYTF. Full variable domain (outside the CDR3, taken from reference TRBV18 and TRBJ1-2): NAGVMQNPRHLVRRRGQEARLRCSPMKGHSHVYWYRQLPEEGLKFMVYLQKENIIDESGMPKERFSAEFPKEGPSILRIQQVVRGDSAAYFCASSRTASEGYTFGSGTRLTVV.

CDR3 residues: CASSTTGGTNTQYF. In DNA form, the CDR3 reads TGTGCCAGCAGCACGACAGGGGGAACGAATACGCAGTATTTT. V gene TRBV9 combines with J gene TRBJ2-3; 9 bases fit TRBD1. The CDR3 contains 14 residues. The ends lost 4 bases at V and 7 bases at J; junction bases unmatched: 7. CDR1 is SGDLS and CDR2 is YYNGEE in the germline V gene.

The J gene is TRBJ1-1, the V gene TRBV19, with 10 bases lining up with TRBD1. Germline CDR1 and CDR2: LNHDA and SQIVND (reference sequence). V shed 5 bases and J 3 bases; nucleotides not matched to a gene: 3. The CDR3 extends over 14 amino acids. The CDR3 DNA reads as TGTGCCAGTAGTGCCGGGACAGGGGACACTGAAGCTTTCTTT. As protein: CASSAGTGDTEAFF.

Of note for this clone: An end of the junction differs from the germline gene, which may be a read error. The gene calls are TRBV6-5 and TRBJ1-5; D might be TRBD1 (6 bases). This CDR3 has 13 residues. Germline values: CDR1 MNHEY, CDR2 SVGAGI. DNA for the CDR3: TGTGCCAGCAGTGACTCAGGGGTCAGGCCCCAGCATTTT. Encoded protein: CASSDSGVRPQHF.

This clone has just one count. The rearrangement links TRBV10-3 to TRBJ1-1, with D possibly matching TRBD1 (5 bases). Germline V gene sequence: CDR1 ENHRY, CDR2 SYGVKD. V gave up 10 bases and J gave up 8 bases, with 17 bases separating them. The CDR3 is 12 residues long. Here the CDR3 reads CATGEGITEAFF. The CDR3 region has the DNA TGTGCCACCGGGGAGGGGATCACCGAAGCTTTCTTT.

V and J are TRBV5-5 and TRBJ2-2; no clear D gene. The ends were cut back, 0 bases at V and 1 base at J, with 7 bases in the middle. This CDR3 has 15 amino acids. Germline loops: CDR1 SGHKS, CDR2 YYEKEE (reference sequence). The CDR3 sequence: CASSLVAGNTGELFF. The CDR3 bases are TGTGCCAGCAGCTTGGTCGCAGGGAACACCGGGGAGCTGTTTTTT.

The chain employs TRBV10-3 and TRBJ1-5; 8 nucleotides align to TRBD1. Germline CDR1 ENHRY, CDR2 SYGVKD. This CDR3 has 15 residues. With 3 bases clipped from V and 4 bases from J, the junction kept 5 bases outside the gene matches. This CDR3 is CAISETDRANQPQHF. CDR3 DNA: TGTGCCATCAGTGAAACGGACAGGGCGAATCAGCCCCAGCATTTT.

The chain has TRBV21-1 and TRBJ1-2; TRBD1, the table's D call, was not compared with the DNA. TRBV21-1 is assigned pseudogene status. This CDR3 has 15 amino acids. In DNA, the CDR3 is TGTGCCAGCAGCGAAAAGTCAGGAACTTGGGATGGCTACACCTTC. Translation gives CASSEKSGTWDGYTF.

V usage is TRBV5-1 and J usage is TRBJ1-1; D gene unclear. The germline V and J ends were trimmed by 4 bases and 1 base, with 8 bases remaining between them. CDR3 length equals 13 residues. Germline V gene lookup returns CDR1 SGHRS and CDR2 YFSETQ. The CDR3: CASSNSGNTEAFF. The DNA of the CDR3 is TGCGCCAGCAGCAACTCAGGGAACACTGAAGCTTTCTTT.

V and J are TRBV7-2 and TRBJ1-1, with TRBD1 matching 7 bases. V dropped 5 bases and J dropped 4; count of bases not matched to a gene: 7. This CDR3 spans 14 amino acids. From germline, CDR1 is SGHTA and CDR2 FQGNSA. Here the CDR3 DNA reads TGTGCCAGCAGCCCCTTTCAGGGGGTCACTGAAGCTTTCTTT. Amino acids: CASSPFQGVTEAFF.

The chain combines TRBV18 with TRBJ1-1; possibly TRBD1 for D (6 bases). Trimming cost V 1 base and J 3 bases, with 9 bases left between them. There are 14 residues in the CDR3. From germline, CDR1 is KGHSH and CDR2 LQKENI. The CDR3 nucleotides are TGTGCCAGCTCACCACAGGGGGTCGACACTGAAGCTTTCTTT. Its translation: CASSPQGVDTEAFF. Full variable domain (outside the CDR3, taken from reference TRBV18 and TRBJ1-1): NAGVMQNPRHLVRRRGQEARLRCSPMKGHSHVYWYRQLPEEGLKFMVYLQKENIIDESGMPKERFSAEFPKEGPSILRIQQVVRGDSAAYFCASSPQGVDTEAFFGQGTRLTVV.

This clone occurred once. This chain joins TRBV7-2 and TRBJ2-7, with 8 positions matching TRBD1. Germline CDR1 and CDR2: SGHTA and FQGNSA. The junction had 8 bases not matched to a gene; V was cut back by 5 bases and J by 5 bases. The CDR3 extends over 14 amino acids. The DNA of the CDR3 is TGTGCCAGCAGCCCCGTGGCAGGGGGCGACGAGCAGTACTTC. Its translation is CASSPVAGGDEQYF.

This clone was counted only a few times. V gene TRBV5-1 combines with J gene TRBJ2-5; tentative D call: TRBD1 (5 bases). The V end was cut by 0 bases, the J end by 5 bases, with 14 bases between. The CDR3 length is 15 residues. The germline V gene has CDR1 SGHRS and CDR2 YFSETQ. The CDR3 coding sequence is TGCGCCAGCAGCTTGGAGGGGAACGGGTGGGAGACCCAGTACTTC. The encoded protein is CASSLEGNGWETQYF.

The gene calls are TRBV19 and TRBJ1-1; tentative D call: TRBD1 (6 bases). The V and J ends lost 7 bases and 3 bases respectively, with 12 bases between them. Germline V gene data show CDR1 as LNHDA and CDR2 as SQIVND (reference sequence). The CDR3 sequence is 13 residues long. This CDR3 reads CASNPQGDTEAFF. CDR3 sequence (DNA): TGTGCCAGTAACCCACAGGGTGACACTGAAGCTTTCTTT.

The chain has TRBV3-1 (or the pseudogene TRBV3-2) and TRBJ1-1; D is undetermined. There are 15 residues in the CDR3. Trimming removed 2 bases at V and 1 base at J, with 11 bases between. The germline V gene encodes CDR1 LGHDT and CDR2 YNNKEL (reference sequence). The CDR3 coding sequence is TGTGCCAGCAGCCAATTTTTTGAGAGGAACACTGAAGCTTTCTTT. Amino acids: CASSQFFERNTEAFF.

The chain combines TRBV5-4 with TRBJ1-4; D is ambiguous. The CDR3 contains 16 residues. Germline-derived CDR1 and CDR2 are SGHNT and YYREEE (reference sequence). V shed 0 bases and J shed 3 bases, with 12 bases lying between them. Written as DNA, the CDR3 is TGTGCCAGCAGCTTGGGTCCAACGCGGGCTAATGAAAAACTGTTTTTT. Its translation is CASSLGPTRANEKLFF.

This clone was detected a few times. The chain uses TRBV19 and TRBJ1-5; the match to TRBD1 covers 10 bases. V shed 6 bases, J shed 2 bases, and the junction held 1 base outside the gene matches. The CDR3 covers 14 residues. Germline V gene data show CDR1 as LNHDA and CDR2 as SQIVND (reference sequence). CDR3 region: CASSGTGGNQPQHF. For the CDR3, the DNA is TGTGCCAGTAGCGGGACAGGGGGCAATCAGCCCCAGCATTTT.

The chain links TRBV5-6 to TRBJ1-2; no definite D call. Looked up from germline, CDR1 is SGHDT and CDR2 is YYEEEE. Trimming pared 0 bases from V and 7 bases from J, leaving 13 bases between. There are 14 residues in the CDR3. This chain's CDR3 is CASSLVTGQVGYTF. The DNA for the CDR3 is TGTGCCAGCAGCTTGGTTACTGGGCAGGTTGGCTACACCTTC.

V and J are TRBV6-2 or TRBV6-3 and TRBJ2-5; 10 bases are shared with TRBD1. The germline V gene has CDR1 MNHEY and CDR2 SVGEGT. The CDR3 is 16 residues long. The V segment lost 6 bases and the J segment 5 bases; nucleotides outside the gene matches: 12. CDR3 nucleotides: TGTGCCAGCAGCCCCTTACCGGGACAGGGGATGGAGACCCAGTACTTC. Residues: CASSPLPGQGMETQYF.

This rearrangement joins TRBV5-6 to TRBJ1-3; no definite D call. Looked up from germline, CDR1 is SGHDT and CDR2 is YYEEEE. CDR3 size: 15 residues. V shed 2 bases and J shed 9 bases, with 18 bases lying between them. CDR3: CASSLLGGDKSTIYF. CDR3 nucleotide sequence: TGTGCCAGCAGCTTATTGGGCGGGGATAAGTCCACCATATATTTT.

The chain has TRBV19 and TRBJ2-1; 8 nucleotides match TRBD1. J was trimmed by 6 bases and V by 3 bases; bases with no gene match: 13. Germline assignment: CDR1 LNHDA and CDR2 SQIVND (reference sequence). This CDR3 has 17 amino acids. CDR3 in amino acids: CASSIPSGTGPSNEQFF. Written as DNA, the CDR3 is TGTGCCAGTAGTATCCCCTCCGGGACAGGCCCCTCCAATGAGCAGTTCTTC.

The chain joins TRBV7-2 to TRBJ1-5; D is unclear. Trimming cost V 5 bases and J 3 bases, with 11 bases left between them. The CDR3 is made up of 14 amino acids. Germline loops: CDR1 SGHTA, CDR2 FQGNSA. The CDR3: CASSPTGINQPQHF. The CDR3 nucleotides are TGTGCCAGCAGCCCCACCGGGATCAATCAGCCCCAGCATTTT.

The chain combines TRBV15 with TRBJ2-5; a possible D gene is TRBD2 (6 bases). Trimming took off 1 base at V and 9 bases at J, with 9 bases between the two ends. The CDR3 is 12 residues long. CDR1 and CDR2 (germline): LNHNV, YYDKDF (reference sequence). CDR3 in amino acids: CATSRVTGAQYF. The DNA of the CDR3 is TGTGCCACCAGCAGAGTTACGGGAGCCCAGTACTTC.

The chain carries TRBV30 and TRBJ2-7; TRBD1 agrees at 8 bases. The germline V gene has CDR1 GTSNPN and CDR2 SVGIG (reference sequence). This CDR3 is built from 13 residues. J gave up 7 bases and V 0 bases, and 5 bases lay outside the gene matches. The CDR3, as DNA: TGTGCCTGGAGTGTAGCAGGGGGCAATGAGCAGTACTTC. Its protein product is CAWSVAGGNEQYF. Complete variable domain (other parts from reference TRBV30 and TRBJ2-7): SQTIHQWPATLVQPVGSPLSLECTVEGTSNPNLYWYRQAAGRGLQLLFYSVGIGQISSEVPQNLSASRPQDRQFILSSKKLLLSDSGFYLCAWSVAGGNEQYFGPGTRLTVT.

This chain connects TRBV28 to TRBJ2-1, with TRBD1 identical over 8 bases. Germline CDR1 is MDHEN and CDR2 is SYDVKM. Unmatched junction bases numbered 15, after V lost 4 bases and J lost 7 bases. The CDR3 is 17 amino acids. CDR3 residues: CASSSSGSGQANNEQFF. The CDR3 region has the DNA TGTGCCAGCAGTTCGTCGGGATCGGGACAGGCCAATAATGAGCAGTTCTTC.